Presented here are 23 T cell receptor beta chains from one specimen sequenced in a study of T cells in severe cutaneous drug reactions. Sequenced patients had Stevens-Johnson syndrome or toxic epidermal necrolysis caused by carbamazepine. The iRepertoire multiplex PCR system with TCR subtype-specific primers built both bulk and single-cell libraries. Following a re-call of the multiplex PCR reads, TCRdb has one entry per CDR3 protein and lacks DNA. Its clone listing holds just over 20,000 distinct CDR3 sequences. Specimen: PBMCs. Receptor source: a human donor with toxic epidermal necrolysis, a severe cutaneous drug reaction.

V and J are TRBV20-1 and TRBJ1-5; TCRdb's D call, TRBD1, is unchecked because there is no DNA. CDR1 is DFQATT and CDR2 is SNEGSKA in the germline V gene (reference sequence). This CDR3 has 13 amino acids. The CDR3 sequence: CSARETGEQPQHF.

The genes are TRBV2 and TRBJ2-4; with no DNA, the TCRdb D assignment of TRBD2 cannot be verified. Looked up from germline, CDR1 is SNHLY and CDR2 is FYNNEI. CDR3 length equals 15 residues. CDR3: CASVKISGSLNIQYF.

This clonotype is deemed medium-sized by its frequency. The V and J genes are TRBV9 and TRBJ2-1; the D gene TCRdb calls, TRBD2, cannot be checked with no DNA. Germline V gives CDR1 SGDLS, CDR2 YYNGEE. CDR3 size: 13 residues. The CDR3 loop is CASGSGTYNEQFF.

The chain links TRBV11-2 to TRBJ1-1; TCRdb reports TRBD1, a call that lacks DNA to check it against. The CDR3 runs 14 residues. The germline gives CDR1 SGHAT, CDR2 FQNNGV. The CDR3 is CASSWGPYNTEAFF.

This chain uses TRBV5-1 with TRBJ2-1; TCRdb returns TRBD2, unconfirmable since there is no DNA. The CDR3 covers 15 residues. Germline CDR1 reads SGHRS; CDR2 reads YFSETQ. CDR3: CASSGVEGLYNEQFF.

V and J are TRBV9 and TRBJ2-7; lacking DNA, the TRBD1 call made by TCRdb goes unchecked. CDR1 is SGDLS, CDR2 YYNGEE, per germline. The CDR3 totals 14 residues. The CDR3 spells CASSGGDGPYEQYF.

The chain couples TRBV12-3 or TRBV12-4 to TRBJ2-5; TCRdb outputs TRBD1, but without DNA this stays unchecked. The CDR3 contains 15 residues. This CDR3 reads CASSLWTGSQETQYF.

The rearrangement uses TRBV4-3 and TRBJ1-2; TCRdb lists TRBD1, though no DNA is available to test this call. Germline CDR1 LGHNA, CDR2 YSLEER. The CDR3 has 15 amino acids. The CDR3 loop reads CASSQGAGQHYGYTF.

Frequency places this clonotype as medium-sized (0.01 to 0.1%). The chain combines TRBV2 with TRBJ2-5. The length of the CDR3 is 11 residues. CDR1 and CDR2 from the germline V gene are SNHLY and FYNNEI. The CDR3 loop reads CASSTGETQYF.

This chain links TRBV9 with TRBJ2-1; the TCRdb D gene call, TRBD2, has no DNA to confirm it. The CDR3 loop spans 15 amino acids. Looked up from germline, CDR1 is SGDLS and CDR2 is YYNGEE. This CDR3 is CASRPEGGTSNEQFF. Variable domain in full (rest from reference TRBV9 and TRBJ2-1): DSGVTQTPKHLITATGQRVTLRCSPRSGDLSVYWYQQSLDQGLQFLIQYYNGEERAKGNILERFSAQQFPDLHSELNLSSLELGDSALYFCASRPEGGTSNEQFFGPGTRLTVL.

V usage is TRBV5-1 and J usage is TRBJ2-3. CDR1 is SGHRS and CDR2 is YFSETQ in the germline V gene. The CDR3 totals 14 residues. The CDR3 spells CASSLAWGSDTQYF.

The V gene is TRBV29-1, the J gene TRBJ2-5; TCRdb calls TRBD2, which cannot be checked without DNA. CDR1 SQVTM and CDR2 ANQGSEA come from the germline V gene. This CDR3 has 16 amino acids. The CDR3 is CSARGLAGGWQETQYF.

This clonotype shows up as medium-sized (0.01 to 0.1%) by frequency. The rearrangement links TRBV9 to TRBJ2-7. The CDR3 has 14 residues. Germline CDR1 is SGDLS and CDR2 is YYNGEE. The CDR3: CASSVAVQTYEQYF.

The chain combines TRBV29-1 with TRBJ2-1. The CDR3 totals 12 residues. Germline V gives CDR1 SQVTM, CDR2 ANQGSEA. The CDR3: CSVDISYNEQFF.

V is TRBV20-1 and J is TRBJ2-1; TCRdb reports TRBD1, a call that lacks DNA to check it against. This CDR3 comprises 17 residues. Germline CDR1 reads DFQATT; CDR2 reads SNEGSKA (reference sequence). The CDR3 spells CSAPGSPGTGSPNEQFF.

This CDR3 is CSASFIGQGLTDTQYF. The genes are TRBV20-1 and TRBJ2-3; TCRdb calls TRBD1, which cannot be checked without DNA. Germline V gives CDR1 DFQATT, CDR2 SNEGSKA (reference sequence). This CDR3 contains 16 residues.

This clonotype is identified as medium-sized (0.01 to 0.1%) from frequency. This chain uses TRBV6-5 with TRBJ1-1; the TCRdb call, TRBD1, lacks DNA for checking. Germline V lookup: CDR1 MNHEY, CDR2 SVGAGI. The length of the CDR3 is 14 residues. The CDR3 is CASLSQGAQTEAFF.

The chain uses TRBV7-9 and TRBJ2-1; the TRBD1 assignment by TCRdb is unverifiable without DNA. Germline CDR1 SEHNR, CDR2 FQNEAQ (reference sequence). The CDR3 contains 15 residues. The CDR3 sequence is CASSSGQRSYNEQFF.

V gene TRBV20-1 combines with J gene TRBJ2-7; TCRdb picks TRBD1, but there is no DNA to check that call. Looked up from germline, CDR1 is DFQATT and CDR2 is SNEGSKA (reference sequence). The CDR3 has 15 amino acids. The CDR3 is CSARRRPVSVYEQYF.

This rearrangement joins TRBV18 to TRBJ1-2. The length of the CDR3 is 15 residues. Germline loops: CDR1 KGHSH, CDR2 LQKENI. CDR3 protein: CASSPARASNYGYTF.

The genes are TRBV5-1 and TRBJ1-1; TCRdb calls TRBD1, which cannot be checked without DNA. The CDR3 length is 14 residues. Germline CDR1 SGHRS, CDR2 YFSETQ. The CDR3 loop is CASSLDSPALKAFF.

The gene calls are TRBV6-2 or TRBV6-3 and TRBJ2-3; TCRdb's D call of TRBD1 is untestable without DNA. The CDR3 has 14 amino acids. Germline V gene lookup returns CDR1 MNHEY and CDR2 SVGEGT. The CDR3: CASSSGTSTDTQYF.

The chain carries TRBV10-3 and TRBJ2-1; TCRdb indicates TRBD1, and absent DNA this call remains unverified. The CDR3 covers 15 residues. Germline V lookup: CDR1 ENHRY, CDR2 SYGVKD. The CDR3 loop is CAIRTPGQDNNEQFF.